Each of the 25 T cell receptor beta chains below was sequenced from the same sample in a study of graft-versus-host responses after intestinal transplantation. Assay: immunoSEQ multiplex PCR; the TCRdb copy retains only in-frame clones and omits some. The sample carries about 23,000 clones, roughly two fifths recorded once. Responders (around 200,000, CFSE-labeled) met around 200,000 stimulators that were irradiated and violet-dye-labeled. The specimen comprised alloreactive CD8+ T cells from a mixed lymphocyte reaction culture, sampled before transplantation. Subset noted: CFSE-low proliferating T cells sorted from roughly six-day pre-transplant mixed lymphocyte reaction (GvH or HvG direction). The receptor set was obtained from a human patient who was an organ donor for intestinal transplantation.

The chain is built from TRBV7-9 and TRBJ2-7; TRBD1 is a possible D gene (6 bases). Per the germline V gene, CDR1 is SEHNR and CDR2 is FQNEAQ (reference sequence). Trimming pared 1 base from V and 5 bases from J, leaving 9 bases between. The CDR3 has 13 residues. DNA of the CDR3: TGTGCCAGCAGCTTAGACAGGGTTAACGAGCAGTACTTC. This sequence encodes CASSLDRVNEQYF.

Only a few counts were recorded for this clone. J is TRBJ2-7 and V is TRBV23-1; D tentatively fits TRBD1 or TRBD2 (6 bases each). TRBV23-1 is an ORF, with its function uncertain. V shed 4 bases and J shed 3 bases, with 16 bases lying between them. This CDR3 has 15 residues. The CDR3, as DNA: TGCGCCAGCAGTCGACTAGGCAGGGGAGACTACGAGCAGTACTTC. Translating gives CASSRLGRGDYEQYF.

About this clone itself: Within the sample, other DNA sequences also encode this same CDR3. The chain couples TRBV9 to TRBJ1-2; perhaps TRBD1 as D (5 bases). With 5 bases removed from V and 5 bases from J, the gap between germline ends came to 19 bases. The CDR3 extends over 15 amino acids. CDR1 is SGDLS and CDR2 is YYNGEE in the germline V gene. This chain's CDR3 is CASRSSGGARYGYTF. The CDR3, as DNA: TGTGCCAGCAGGTCTAGTGGAGGGGCGCGGTATGGCTACACCTTC.

The chain carries TRBV6-5 and TRBJ1-1; D remains ambiguous. The germline CDR1 and CDR2 sequences are MNHEY and SVGAGI. The CDR3 is made up of 13 amino acids. Trimming took 4 bases from V and 7 from J, leaving 13 bases between them. As DNA, the CDR3 is TGTGCCAGCAGTTTGAGGCAGGCCATTGAAGCTTTCTTT. Protein product: CASSLRQAIEAFF.

This clone was recorded only once. The J gene is TRBJ2-1, the V gene TRBV5-8; D is uncertain. Between the trimmed V and J ends, which lost 0 bases and 4 bases, there was a span of 8 bases. The CDR3 runs to 14 residues. Looked up from germline, CDR1 is SGHTS and CDR2 is YDEGEE. Here the CDR3 DNA reads TGTGCCAGCAGCTTGGCCCTACTATACAATGAGCAGTTCTTC. Its translation is CASSLALLYNEQFF.

The sample holds a few counts of this clone. V usage is TRBV9 and J usage is TRBJ1-2; D is ambiguous. Germline V gene lookup returns CDR1 SGDLS and CDR2 YYNGEE. Trimming removed 0 bases at V and 1 base at J, with 7 bases between. The CDR3 consists of 14 residues. The CDR3 coding sequence is TGTGCCAGCAGCGTAGAAGAGGTTAACTATGGCTACACCTTC. Translating gives CASSVEEVNYGYTF.

V usage is TRBV6-5 and J usage is TRBJ2-7, with a possible D match to TRBD1 (5 bases). CDR1 is MNHEY and CDR2 is SVGAGI in the germline V gene. The CDR3 sequence is 12 residues long. Trimming removed 8 bases from V and 3 bases from J, with 11 bases in between. The CDR3 loop reads CASPDSVYEQYF. The CDR3 DNA is TGTGCCAGCCCAGACAGCGTCTACGAGCAGTACTTC.

This chain joins TRBV7-3 and TRBJ2-3, with 9 bases lining up with TRBD2. The CDR3 covers 16 residues. Trimming removed 2 bases from V and 5 bases from J; junction bases left unmatched: 8. From germline, CDR1 is SGHTA and CDR2 FQGTGA. The CDR3 here is CASSLWREGRGDTQYF. DNA for the CDR3: TGTGCCAGCAGCTTATGGCGGGAGGGCCGAGGAGATACGCAGTATTTT. The full variable domain, with the rest looked up from reference TRBV7-3 and TRBJ2-3, is GAGVSQTPSNKVTEKGKYVELRCDPISGHTALYWYRQSLGQGPEFLIYFQGTGAADDSGLPNDRFFAVRPEGSVSTLKIQRTERGDSAVYLCASSLWREGRGDTQYFGPGTRLTVL.

By proportion, this clone is medium-sized. The chain joins TRBV19 to TRBJ2-7, with a weak D call TRBD2 (6 bases). Germline loops: CDR1 LNHDA, CDR2 SQIVND (reference sequence). V was trimmed by 4 bases and J by 1 base, leaving 11 bases between them. This CDR3 has 14 amino acids. DNA for the CDR3: TGTGCCAGTAGTAGCGGGGACGTTTCCTACGAGCAGTACTTC. The encoded protein is CASSSGDVSYEQYF.

The rearrangement joins TRBV28 to TRBJ2-7; TRBD1 matches at 12 bases. Trimming cost V 11 bases and J 1 base; bases outside gene matches: 12. Germline V gene sequence: CDR1 MDHEN, CDR2 SYDVKM. The CDR3 consists of 16 residues. This CDR3 is CACTGQGAPLSYEQYF. The CDR3 bases are TGTGCCTGCACGGGACAGGGGGCTCCCCTTTCCTACGAGCAGTACTTC.

In its sample, this clone was seen a few times. The chain recombines TRBV4-3 with TRBJ2-7; possibly TRBD2 for D (6 bases). The CDR3 totals 15 residues. Trimming removed 1 base from V and 3 bases from J, with 13 bases in between. CDR1 and CDR2 (germline): LGHNA, YSLEER. The chain's CDR3 is CASSQAPLTSYEQYF. The CDR3 region has the DNA TGCGCCAGCAGCCAAGCCCCCCTGACTAGCTACGAGCAGTACTTC.

This clone was seen just once. The CDR3 bases are TGTGCCAGCAGCTGGTGGGTCGGGACTCTCTACAATGAGCAGTTCTTC. Translating gives CASSWWVGTLYNEQFF. The V call is TRBV5-4, the J call TRBJ2-1, with a weak D call TRBD2 (6 bases). V lost 3 bases, J lost 3 bases, and 16 bases lay in between. This CDR3 has 16 residues. Germline V CDR1 and CDR2: SGHNT, YYREEE (reference sequence).

The J gene is TRBJ2-2, the V gene TRBV19, with D hard to call. The CDR3 spans 14 residues. Germline values: CDR1 LNHDA, CDR2 SQIVND (reference sequence). Deletions cut 4 bases from V and 2 bases from J, with 8 bases between. The CDR3 protein is CASSTTLNTGELFF. Here the CDR3 DNA reads TGTGCCAGTAGTACCACTTTAAACACCGGGGAGCTGTTTTTT. Filled out from reference TRBV19 and TRBJ2-2, the complete variable domain reads DGGITQSPKYLFRKEGQNVTLSCEQNLNHDAMYWYRQDPGQGLRLIYYSQIVNDFQKGDIAEGYSVSREKKESFPLTVTSAQKNPTAFYLCASSTTLNTGELFFGEGSRLTVL.

CDR3 protein: CASSLLQGPWGTQYF. The CDR3 DNA is TGTGCCAGCAGCCTTCTCCAAGGCCCATGGGGGACCCAGTACTTC. The chain has TRBV5-5 and TRBJ2-5; D is unclear. Germline values: CDR1 SGHKS, CDR2 YYEKEE (reference sequence). V was cut by 4 bases and J by 7 bases, with 20 bases left in between. This CDR3 spans 15 amino acids.

This clone was observed a few times. This rearrangement joins TRBV5-5 to TRBJ2-7; a possible D gene is TRBD2 (6 bases). Germline V gene data show CDR1 as SGHKS and CDR2 as YYEKEE (reference sequence). Trimming stripped 7 bases from V and 1 base from J, with 15 bases between. This CDR3 has 14 amino acids. CDR3 protein: CASHRIGGSYEQYF. CDR3 coding DNA: TGTGCCAGCCACAGGATCGGGGGATCCTACGAGCAGTACTTC.

This clone turned up a few times. The genes are TRBV6-1 and TRBJ1-3; D gene uncertain. The germline CDR1 and CDR2 sequences are MNHNS and SASEGT. The CDR3 runs to 14 residues. Trimming stripped 0 bases from V and 0 bases from J, with 3 bases between. Here the CDR3 reads CASSEAGSGNTIYF. CDR3 DNA sequence: TGTGCCAGCAGTGAAGCGGGCTCTGGAAACACCATATATTTT.

The chain recombines TRBV6-5 with TRBJ2-1; 8 nucleotides align to TRBD2. Germline CDR1 is MNHEY and CDR2 is SVGAGI. The CDR3 spans 16 residues. With V trimmed by 4 bases and J by 1 base, 6 bases remained unmatched. The CDR3 nucleotides are TGTGCCAGCAGTTGGATGGGACTAGGGTCCTACAATGAGCAGTTCTTC. It translates to CASSWMGLGSYNEQFF.

The rearrangement uses TRBV6-1 and TRBJ2-7, with D perhaps TRBD1 (6 bases). Trimming took 0 bases from V and 3 from J, leaving 24 bases between them. The germline CDR1 and CDR2 sequences are MNHNS and SASEGT. This CDR3 has 19 residues. CDR3 DNA: TGTGCCAGCAGTGAAGCGCTTCCGGGATTACCGGGACAAAACTACGAGCAGTACTTC. It codes for CASSEALPGLPGQNYEQYF.

The V and J genes are TRBV7-2 and TRBJ2-5; 10 nucleotides match TRBD2. Germline V CDR1 and CDR2: SGHTA, FQGNSA. The V gene end was trimmed by 1 base and the J gene end by 5 bases; junction bases not matched to a gene: 7. The CDR3 runs to 16 residues. CDR3 sequence: CASSLVRLAGVETQYF. The CDR3 DNA sequence: TGTGCCAGCAGCTTAGTAAGGCTAGCGGGAGTGGAGACCCAGTACTTC.

This clone was seen a handful of times. The chain uses TRBV11-3 and TRBJ2-3; 11 bases align to TRBD2. V shed 4 bases, J shed 2 bases, and the junction held 2 bases outside the gene matches. Germline lookup yields CDR1 SGHNT and CDR2 YENEEA. CDR3 length equals 15 residues. This CDR3 reads CASSSTSGTTDTQYF. The DNA for the CDR3 is TGTGCCAGCAGCTCGACTAGCGGGACCACAGATACGCAGTATTTT.

The V call is TRBV18, the J call TRBJ1-5, with a possible D match to TRBD1 (5 bases). This CDR3 has 14 residues. Trimming cost V 3 bases and J 6 bases, with 12 bases left between them. From germline, CDR1 is KGHSH and CDR2 LQKENI. The CDR3 region is CASSPWGGGQPQHF. The CDR3 DNA reads as TGTGCCAGCTCACCTTGGGGGGGAGGTCAGCCCCAGCATTTT.

The V gene is TRBV27, the J gene TRBJ2-1, with 11 bases fitting TRBD2. The CDR3 runs 15 residues. Germline loops: CDR1 MNHEY, CDR2 SMNVEV (reference sequence). Trimming took 5 bases from V and 10 from J; bases not matched to a gene: 10. The CDR3 DNA sequence: TGTGCCAGCAGTACAGGGACTAGCGGAGTAAACGAGCAGTTCTTC. Translation gives CASSTGTSGVNEQFF.

This clone was seen only a few times. This chain joins TRBV9 and TRBJ2-1, with D possibly being TRBD1 or TRBD2 (6 bases each). The CDR3 is 14 residues long. Trimming took 0 bases from V and 9 from J, leaving 13 bases between them. Germline V lookup: CDR1 SGDLS, CDR2 YYNGEE. The CDR3 protein is CASSVDLGGLEQFF. CDR3 in DNA: TGTGCCAGCAGCGTAGATCTTGGGGGGCTTGAGCAGTTCTTC.

This chain uses TRBV28 with TRBJ1-1; D gene unclear. The ends were cut back, 4 bases at V and 0 bases at J, with 15 bases in the middle. Germline assignment: CDR1 MDHEN and CDR2 SYDVKM. The CDR3 totals 16 residues. CDR3 nucleotide sequence: TGTGCCAGCAGTTATGAGATTACGAGCATGAACACTGAAGCTTTCTTT. It is translated as CASSYEITSMNTEAFF.

The chain is built from TRBV4-3 and TRBJ2-2; 13 bases align to TRBD2. The V gene end was trimmed by 3 bases and the J gene end by 7 bases; junction bases not matched to a gene: 11. CDR3 length equals 18 residues. Germline-derived CDR1 and CDR2 are LGHNA and YSLEER. This chain's CDR3 is CASSHELAGGLVFGELFF. The CDR3 nucleotides read TGCGCCAGCAGCCACGAACTAGCGGGAGGGTTAGTCTTCGGGGAGCTGTTTTTT.